The 12 T cell receptor beta chains presented below share a single source sample, sequenced in a study of molecular identifiers for immune sequencing clone quantification. TCRdb re-called the PCR reads through MiXCR, storing one row per CDR3 protein. The data show over 8,000 distinct CDR3 sequences, with 18% seen just once and roughly 2% held by the top ten. The source material was naive CD8+ T cells from blood, with Jurkat cell RNA spiked in. Specified subset: FACS-sorted CD8+CD4-CCR7+CD45RA+ naive T cells. These receptors came from a human donor in good health. Some libraries in this study had Jurkat cell RNA spiked in.

The genes are TRBV12-3 or TRBV12-4 and TRBJ2-7; the D gene could be TRBD1 or TRBD2 (5 bases each). This CDR3 has 14 residues. With 5 bases removed from V and 6 bases from J, the gap between germline ends came to 17 bases. CDR3 sequence: CASSPDWGRGEQYF. CDR3 DNA: TGTGCCAGCAGTCCCGACTGGGGGAGAGGCGAGCAGTACTTC.

By frequency in the sample, this clonotype is medium-sized. V gene TRBV27 combines with J gene TRBJ2-7, with 13 bases lining up with TRBD2. CDR3 size: 14 residues. Germline CDR1 and CDR2: MNHEY and SMNVEV (reference sequence). V shed 8 bases, J shed 4 bases, and the junction held 5 bases outside the gene matches. The CDR3 region has the DNA TGTGCCAGCCGTGGACTAGCGGGGGTATACGAGCAGTACTTC. Its protein is CASRGLAGVYEQYF.

This clonotype qualifies as medium-sized. The rearrangement joins TRBV7-9 to TRBJ2-3; weak D call: TRBD1 (6 bases). The CDR3 extends over 15 amino acids. V was shortened by 4 bases and J by 3 bases, with 14 bases between the two germline ends. Germline V gene data show CDR1 as SEHNR and CDR2 as FQNEAQ (reference sequence). The CDR3 DNA is TGTGCCAGCAGCTCCGAGCAGGGGATTACAGATACGCAGTATTTT. Translated, it gives CASSSEQGITDTQYF.

By sample share, this clonotype is medium-sized (0.01 to 0.1%). The rearrangement joins TRBV6-2 or TRBV6-3 to TRBJ2-2, with no clear D. V was clipped by 2 bases and J by 1 base, with 8 bases between them. Germline V lookup: CDR1 MNHEY, CDR2 SVGEGT. This CDR3 is built from 15 residues. The CDR3 bases are TGTGCCAGCAGTTACATCGGCAGGAACACCGGGGAGCTGTTTTTT. The encoded protein is CASSYIGRNTGELFF.

This clonotype was counted ten times or more. The V and J genes are TRBV20-1 and TRBJ2-7; D possibly corresponds to TRBD2 (5 bases). In germline, CDR1 is DFQATT, CDR2 SNEGSKA (reference sequence). Trimming took 6 bases from V and 3 from J, leaving 15 bases between them. The CDR3 contains 13 residues. The chain's CDR3 is CSAEDFESYEQYF. The CDR3 DNA is TGCAGTGCCGAGGACTTCGAGAGCTACGAGCAGTACTTC.

This clonotype was observed at least ten times. V gene TRBV12-3 or TRBV12-4 combines with J gene TRBJ2-1; a possible D gene is TRBD2 (5 bases). This CDR3 contains 12 residues. The V end lost 10 bases, the J end lost 3 bases, and 10 bases lay between the germline ends. CDR3 DNA sequence: TGTGCCAATAGCGAGGGCTACAATGAGCAGTTCTTC. It encodes CANSEGYNEQFF.

This clonotype was detected once. This may arise from a read error, as a much more abundant clone is one base away. The J gene is TRBJ2-1, the V gene TRBV11-2; tentatively, D is TRBD2 (6 bases). This CDR3 comprises 13 residues. CDR1 is SGHAT, CDR2 FQNNGV, per germline. CDR3 loop: CTSVRGGRNEQFF. In nucleotides, the CDR3 is TGTACCAGCGTACGGGGAGGAAGGAATGAGCAGTTCTTC.

This clonotype was observed many times. The V gene is TRBV6-2 or TRBV6-3, the J gene TRBJ2-7; 7 bases are a match to TRBD2. From germline, CDR1 is MNHEY and CDR2 SVGEGT. With V trimmed by 2 bases and J by 4 bases, 8 bases remained unmatched. CDR3 length equals 15 residues. The CDR3: CASSYDSGLPYEQYF. CDR3 DNA: TGTGCCAGCAGTTACGATTCGGGACTACCTTACGAGCAGTACTTC.

This clonotype showed up just a few times. The CDR3 loop is CASSQVAEQPTGELFF. As DNA, the CDR3 is TGCGCCAGCAGCCAAGTAGCGGAGCAGCCCACCGGGGAGCTGTTTTTT. V gene TRBV4-1 combines with J gene TRBJ2-2; D might be TRBD2 (6 bases). Trimming shortened V by 1 base and J by 4 bases, and 13 bases separated the two germline ends. The CDR3 loop spans 16 amino acids. The V gene's germline CDR1 is MGHRA and CDR2 YSYEKL.

This clonotype is categorized as medium-sized. The V and J genes are TRBV10-3 and TRBJ2-3; 9 bases agree with TRBD2. The CDR3 totals 16 residues. The V segment lost 10 bases and the J segment 2 bases; nucleotides outside the gene matches: 13. Germline V gives CDR1 ENHRY, CDR2 SYGVKD. The CDR3 sequence: CATLAGRPSSTDTQYF. The CDR3 DNA is TGTGCCACCCTAGCGGGACGCCCGTCCTCCACAGATACGCAGTATTTT.

The chain joins TRBV27 to TRBJ2-7; 8 bases line up with TRBD1. The V segment lost 2 bases and the J segment 3 bases; nucleotides outside the gene matches: 3. The germline V gene has CDR1 MNHEY and CDR2 SMNVEV (reference sequence). The CDR3 has 14 amino acids. The CDR3 DNA sequence: TGTGCCAGCAGTTTAGGGGGGACAGGCTACGAGCAGTACTTC. This encodes CASSLGGTGYEQYF.

The J gene is TRBJ2-2, the V gene TRBV6-5; possibly TRBD1 for D (6 bases). This CDR3 has 17 amino acids. Trimming removed 0 bases from V and 3 bases from J, with 14 bases in between. Germline V gives CDR1 MNHEY, CDR2 SVGAGI. The CDR3 loop reads CASSYSRGLPHTGELFF. The CDR3 region has the DNA TGTGCCAGCAGTTACTCGAGGGGGTTGCCGCACACCGGGGAGCTGTTTTTT.